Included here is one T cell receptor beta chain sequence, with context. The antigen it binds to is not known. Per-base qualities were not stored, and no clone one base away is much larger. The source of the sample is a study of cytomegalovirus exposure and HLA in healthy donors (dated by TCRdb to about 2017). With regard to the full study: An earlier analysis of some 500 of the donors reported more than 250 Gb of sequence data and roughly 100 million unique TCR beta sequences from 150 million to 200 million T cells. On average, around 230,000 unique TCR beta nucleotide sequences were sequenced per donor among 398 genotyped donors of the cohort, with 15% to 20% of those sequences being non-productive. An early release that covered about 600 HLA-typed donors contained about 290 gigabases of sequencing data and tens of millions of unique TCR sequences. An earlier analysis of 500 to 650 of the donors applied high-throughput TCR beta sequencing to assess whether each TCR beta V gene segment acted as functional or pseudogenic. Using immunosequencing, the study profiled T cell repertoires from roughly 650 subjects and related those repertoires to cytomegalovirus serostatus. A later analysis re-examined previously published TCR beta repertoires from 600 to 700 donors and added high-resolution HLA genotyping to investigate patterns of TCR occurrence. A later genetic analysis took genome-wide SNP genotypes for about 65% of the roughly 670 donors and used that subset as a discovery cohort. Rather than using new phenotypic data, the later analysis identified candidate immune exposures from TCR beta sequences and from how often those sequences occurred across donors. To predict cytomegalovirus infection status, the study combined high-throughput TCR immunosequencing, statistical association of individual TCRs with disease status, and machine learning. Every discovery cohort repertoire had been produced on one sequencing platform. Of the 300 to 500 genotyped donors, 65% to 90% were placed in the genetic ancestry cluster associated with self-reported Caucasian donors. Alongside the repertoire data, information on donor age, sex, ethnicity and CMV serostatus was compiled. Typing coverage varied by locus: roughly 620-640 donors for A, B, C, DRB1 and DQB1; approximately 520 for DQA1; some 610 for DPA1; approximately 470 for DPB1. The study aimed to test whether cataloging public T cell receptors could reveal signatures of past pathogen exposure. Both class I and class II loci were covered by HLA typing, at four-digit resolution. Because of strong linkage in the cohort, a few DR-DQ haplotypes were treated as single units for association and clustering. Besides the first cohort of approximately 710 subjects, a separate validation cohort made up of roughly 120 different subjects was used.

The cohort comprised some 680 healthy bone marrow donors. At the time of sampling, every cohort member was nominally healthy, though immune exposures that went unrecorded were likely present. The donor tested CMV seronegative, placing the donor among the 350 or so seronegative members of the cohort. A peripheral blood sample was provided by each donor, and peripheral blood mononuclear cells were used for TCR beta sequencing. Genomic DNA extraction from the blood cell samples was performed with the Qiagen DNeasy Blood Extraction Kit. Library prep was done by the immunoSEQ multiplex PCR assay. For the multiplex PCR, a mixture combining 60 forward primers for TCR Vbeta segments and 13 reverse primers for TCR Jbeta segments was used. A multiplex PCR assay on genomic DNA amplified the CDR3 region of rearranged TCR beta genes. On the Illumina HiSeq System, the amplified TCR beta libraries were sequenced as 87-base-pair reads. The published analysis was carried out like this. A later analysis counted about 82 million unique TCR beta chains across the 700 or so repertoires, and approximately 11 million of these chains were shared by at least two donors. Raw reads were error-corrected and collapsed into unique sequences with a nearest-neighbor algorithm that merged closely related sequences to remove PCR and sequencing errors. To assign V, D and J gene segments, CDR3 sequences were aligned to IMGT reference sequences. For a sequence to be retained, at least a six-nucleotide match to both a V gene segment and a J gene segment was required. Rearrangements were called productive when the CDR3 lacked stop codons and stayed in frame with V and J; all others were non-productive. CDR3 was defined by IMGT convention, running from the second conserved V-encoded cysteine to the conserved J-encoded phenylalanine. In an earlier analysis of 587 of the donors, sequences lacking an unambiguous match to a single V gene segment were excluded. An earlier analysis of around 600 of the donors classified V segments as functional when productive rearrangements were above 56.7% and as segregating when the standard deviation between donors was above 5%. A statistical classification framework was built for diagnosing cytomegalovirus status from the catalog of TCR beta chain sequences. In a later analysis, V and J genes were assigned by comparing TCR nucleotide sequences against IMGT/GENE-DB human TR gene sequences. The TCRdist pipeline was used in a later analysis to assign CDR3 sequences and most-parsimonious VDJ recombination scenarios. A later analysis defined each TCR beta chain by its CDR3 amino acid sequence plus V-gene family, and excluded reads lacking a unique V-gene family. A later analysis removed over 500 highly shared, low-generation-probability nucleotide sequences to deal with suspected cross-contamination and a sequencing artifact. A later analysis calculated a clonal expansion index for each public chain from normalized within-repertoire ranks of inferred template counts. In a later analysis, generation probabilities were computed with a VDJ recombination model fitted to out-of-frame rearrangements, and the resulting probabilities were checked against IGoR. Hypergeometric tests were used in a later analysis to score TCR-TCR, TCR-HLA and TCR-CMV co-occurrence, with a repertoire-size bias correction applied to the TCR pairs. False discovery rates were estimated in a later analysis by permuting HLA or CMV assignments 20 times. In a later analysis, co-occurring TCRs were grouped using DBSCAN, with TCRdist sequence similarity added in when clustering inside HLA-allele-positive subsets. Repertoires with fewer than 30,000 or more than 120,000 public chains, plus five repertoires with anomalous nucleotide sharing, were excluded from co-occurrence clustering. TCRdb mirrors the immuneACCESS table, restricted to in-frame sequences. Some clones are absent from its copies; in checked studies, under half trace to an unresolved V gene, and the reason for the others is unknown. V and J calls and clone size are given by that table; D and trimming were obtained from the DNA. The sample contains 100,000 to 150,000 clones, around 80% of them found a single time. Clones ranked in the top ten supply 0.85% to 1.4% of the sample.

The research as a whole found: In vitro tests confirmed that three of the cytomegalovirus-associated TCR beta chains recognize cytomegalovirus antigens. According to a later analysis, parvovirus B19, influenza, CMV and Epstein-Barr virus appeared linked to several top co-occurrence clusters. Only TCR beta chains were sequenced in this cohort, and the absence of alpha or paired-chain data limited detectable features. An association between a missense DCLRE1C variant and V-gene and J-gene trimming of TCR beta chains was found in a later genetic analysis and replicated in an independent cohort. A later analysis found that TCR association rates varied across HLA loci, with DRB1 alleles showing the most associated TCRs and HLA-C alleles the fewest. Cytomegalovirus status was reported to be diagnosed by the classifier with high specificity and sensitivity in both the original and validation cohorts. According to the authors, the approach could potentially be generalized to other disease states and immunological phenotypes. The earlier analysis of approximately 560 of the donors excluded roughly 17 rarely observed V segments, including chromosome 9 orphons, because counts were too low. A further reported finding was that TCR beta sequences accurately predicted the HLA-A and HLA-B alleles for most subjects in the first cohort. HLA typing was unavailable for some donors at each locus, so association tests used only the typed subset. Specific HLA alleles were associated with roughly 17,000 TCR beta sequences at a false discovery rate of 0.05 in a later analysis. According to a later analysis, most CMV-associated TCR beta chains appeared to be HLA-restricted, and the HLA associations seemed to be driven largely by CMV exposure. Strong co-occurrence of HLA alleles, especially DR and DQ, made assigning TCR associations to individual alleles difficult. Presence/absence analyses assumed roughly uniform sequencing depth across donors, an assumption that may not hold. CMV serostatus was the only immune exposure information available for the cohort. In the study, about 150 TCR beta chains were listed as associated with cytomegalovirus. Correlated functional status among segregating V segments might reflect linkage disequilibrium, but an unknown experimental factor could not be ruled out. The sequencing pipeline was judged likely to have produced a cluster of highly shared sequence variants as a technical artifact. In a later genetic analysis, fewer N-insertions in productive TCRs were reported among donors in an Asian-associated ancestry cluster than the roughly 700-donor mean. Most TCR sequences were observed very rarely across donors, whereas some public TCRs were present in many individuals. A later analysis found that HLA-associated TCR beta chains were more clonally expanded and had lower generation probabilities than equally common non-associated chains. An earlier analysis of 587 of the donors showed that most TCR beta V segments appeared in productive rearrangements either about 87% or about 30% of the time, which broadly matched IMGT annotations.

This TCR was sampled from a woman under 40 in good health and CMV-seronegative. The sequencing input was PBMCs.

The CDR3 loop reads CASSHRRGGWNTGELFF. Read as DNA, the sequence is TGTGCCAGCAGCCATCGGCGGGGGGGATGGAACACCGGGGAGCTGTTTTTT. The chain employs TRBV7-2 and TRBJ2-2, and 9 junction bases match TRBD2. Trimming takes 5 bases off V and 1 base off J; junction bases not matched to a gene: 8. The CDR3, cysteine through phenylalanine, is 17 amino acids long. Here the CDR3 DNA is all that survives: 51 bases in frame from base 1. The germline V gene yields SGHTA for CDR1 and FQGNSA for CDR2. The entire variable domain, with the stretches around the CDR3 drawn from the reference TRBV7-2 and TRBJ2-2 proteins, is GAGVSQSPSNKVTEKGKDVELRCDPISGHTALYWYRQSLGQGLEFLIYFQGNSAPDKSGLPSDRFSAERTGGSVSTLTIQRTQQEDSAVYLCASSHRRGGWNTGELFFGEGSRLTVL.